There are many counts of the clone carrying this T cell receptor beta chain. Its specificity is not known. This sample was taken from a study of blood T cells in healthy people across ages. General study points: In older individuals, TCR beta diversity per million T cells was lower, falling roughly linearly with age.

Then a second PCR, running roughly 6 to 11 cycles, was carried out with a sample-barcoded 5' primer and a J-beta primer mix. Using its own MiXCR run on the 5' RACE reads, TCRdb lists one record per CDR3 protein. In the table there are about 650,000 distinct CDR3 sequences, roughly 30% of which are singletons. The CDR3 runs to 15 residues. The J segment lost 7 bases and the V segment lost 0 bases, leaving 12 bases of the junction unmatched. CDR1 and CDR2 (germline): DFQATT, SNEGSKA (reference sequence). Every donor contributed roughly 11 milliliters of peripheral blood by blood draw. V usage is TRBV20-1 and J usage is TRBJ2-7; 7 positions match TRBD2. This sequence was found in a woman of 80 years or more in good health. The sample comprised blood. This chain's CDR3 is CSARERWREGVEQYF. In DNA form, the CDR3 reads TGCAGTGCTAGAGAGAGGTGGAGGGAGGGTGTGGAGCAGTACTTC.